The clone carrying this T cell receptor beta chain was counted once. In the authors' methods: Quantification of nucleated cells was approximated via reference gene primer amplification. Some clones are missing from TCRdb's copy, which holds only in-frame ones; the method was immunoSEQ multiplex PCR. Clonal size and the V and J genes are those of that table, whereas D and trimming came from the DNA. The sample contains 95,000 to 110,000 clones, 70% to 90% of which appear only once. Trimming removed 7 bases from V and 4 bases from J, with 17 bases in between. The CDR3 consists of 15 residues. The V gene's germline CDR1 is MDHEN and CDR2 SYDVKM. This specimen comes from a study of blood T cell repertoires in COVID-19. Study-wide background: Samples taken during acute and convalescent COVID-19 were collected in the United States, Italy and Spain. PBMCs, B-cell-depleted T cells, or T cells provided the cDNA or gDNA that made up the material.

Sequenced sample: peripheral blood. The chain is built from TRBV28 and TRBJ1-3; a weak D match, TRBD1 (5 bases). The source is a man aged 40-55 years with active or convalescent COVID-19. The CDR3 nucleotides are TGTGCCAGCACGCTGGGAGGGGCAGGAGGAAACACCATATATTTT. Protein product: CASTLGGAGGNTIYF.